This record looks at one T cell receptor (beta chain) sequence and its context. A junction end diverges from the germline sequence, so it may reflect a read error. Each CDR3 protein gets one entry after TCRdb re-called the 5' RACE reads with MiXCR. The sample lists 250,000 to 350,000 distinct CDR3 sequences, around 20% occurring once. The sample belongs to a study of CD8 T cells in ankylosing spondylitis. Per germline, CDR1 KGHDR and CDR2 SFDVKD. There are 17 residues in the CDR3. Sequencing was carried out using blood, either unsorted or a sorted T cell fraction (not recorded which). This chain uses TRBV24-1 with TRBJ2-1; TRBD2 matches at 14 bases. This TCR was recovered from a male donor with ankylosing spondylitis or in good health (not recorded which). CDR3 in amino acids: CSTSDAGTSGSLNEQFF. The CDR3 DNA is TGTTCCACCAGTGACGCTGGGACTAGCGGGAGTCTCAATGAGCAGTTCTTC.